These 32 T cell receptor beta chains were all obtained from the same sample, sequenced in a study of cytomegalovirus exposure and HLA in healthy donors. PCR amplification relied on 60 Vbeta primers (plus 13 Jbeta primers). Sequencing used immunoSEQ multiplex PCR; TCRdb keeps in-frame clones, though not all of them. The profile shows 150,000 to 200,000 clones, 60% to 80% of them singletons. The sample consisted of PBMCs. The receptors originated from a woman in her fifties or sixties in good health and CMV-seropositive.

With regard to this clone: The same CDR3 can be traced to other DNA sequences in this sample. J is TRBJ1-1 and V is TRBV4-2, with 9 bases that match TRBD1. The CDR3 is made up of 13 amino acids. The V segment lost 3 bases and the J segment 4 bases; nucleotides outside the gene matches: 0. Germline V gives CDR1 LGHNA, CDR2 YNFKEQ. The CDR3 loop reads CASSQDRGTEAFF. DNA of the CDR3: TGTGCCAGCAGCCAGGACAGGGGCACTGAAGCTTTCTTT.

The gene calls are TRBV11-2 and TRBJ2-7; 8 bases fit TRBD1. Germline values: CDR1 SGHAT, CDR2 FQNNGV. There are 15 residues in the CDR3. With V trimmed by 6 bases and J by 2 bases, 9 bases remained unmatched. In DNA, the CDR3 is TGTGCCAGCAGTTTACGACAGGGGAGTACCTACGAGCAGTACTTC. This sequence encodes CASSLRQGSTYEQYF.

This rearrangement joins TRBV18 to TRBJ1-3; perhaps TRBD1 as D (5 bases). Germline CDR1 reads KGHSH; CDR2 reads LQKENI. CDR3 size: 14 residues. Deletions cut 3 bases from V and 4 bases from J, with 10 bases between. In nucleotides, the CDR3 is TGTGCCAGCTCACCGACAGCCGAAGGAAACACCATATATTTT. It specifies CASSPTAEGNTIYF.

This clone was recorded once. The chain has TRBV10-1 and TRBJ2-5; TRBD1 agrees at 10 bases. Trimming at V came to 6 bases and at J to 1 base, leaving 8 bases not matched to a gene. This CDR3 is 16 amino acids long. Germline values: CDR1 WNHNN, CDR2 SYGVQD (reference sequence). As DNA, the CDR3 is TGCGCCAGCAGCGAAGGGACAGGGGAGCCCCAAGAGACCCAGTACTTC. Its translation: CASSEGTGEPQETQYF.

The CDR3 coding sequence is TGTGCCAGCACCCGGGAAACAGACACTGAAGCTTTCTTT. Translation gives CASTRETDTEAFF. The gene calls are TRBV2 and TRBJ1-1; D ambiguous. Germline CDR1 SNHLY, CDR2 FYNNEI. The CDR3 sequence is 13 residues long. The V end lost 7 bases, the J end lost 3 bases, and 12 bases lay between the germline ends.

This clone was recorded a few times. As DNA, the CDR3 is TGCGCCAGCAGCCAAGTTAGCGGGAGTTACCAAGAGACCCAGTACTTC. It yields the protein CASSQVSGSYQETQYF. The chain uses TRBV4-1 and TRBJ2-5, with 9 bases identical to TRBD2. CDR1 is MGHRA, CDR2 YSYEKL, per germline. Unmatched junction bases numbered 3, after V lost 1 base and J lost 0 bases. This CDR3 region has 16 residues.

A few counts support this clone. The J gene is TRBJ1-2, the V gene TRBV6-6; D call uncertain. This CDR3 spans 13 amino acids. Germline values: CDR1 MNHNY, CDR2 SVGAGI (reference sequence). Trimming took off 7 bases at V and 8 bases at J, with 17 bases between the two ends. CDR3: CASTFSTGFGYTF. As DNA, the CDR3 is TGTGCCAGCACCTTTAGTACCGGGTTCGGCTACACCTTC.

The V and J genes are TRBV5-4 and TRBJ2-5; D unclear. The DNA end is more similar to TRBJ2-7, so the J call may be wrong. This CDR3 comprises 15 residues. CDR1 is SGHNT and CDR2 is YYREEE in the germline V gene (reference sequence). This CDR3 is CASSSTSLGRYEQYF. CDR3 in DNA: TGTGCCAGCAGCTCTACCTCCCTTGGGCGCTACGAGCAGTACTTC.

The chain has TRBV9 and TRBJ1-2; TRBD1 agrees at 7 bases. Germline CDR1 is SGDLS and CDR2 is YYNGEE. J lost 10 bases, V lost 3 bases, and 12 bases had no gene match. The CDR3 consists of 14 residues. CDR3 DNA sequence: TGTGCCAGCAGCGAAATGACAGGGTCGGTTTCCTACACCTTC. As protein: CASSEMTGSVSYTF.

On this clone itself: In the same sample, other DNA sequences code for this CDR3. The chain combines TRBV2 with TRBJ2-7; TRBD1 might be the D (7 bases). This CDR3 has 13 amino acids. Germline V gives CDR1 SNHLY, CDR2 FYNNEI. The V end was cut by 1 base, the J end by 6 bases, with 10 bases between. The CDR3 nucleotides read TGTGCCAGCAGTGAAGGACAGGGAGGCGAGCAGTACTTC. Encoded protein: CASSEGQGGEQYF. Looking up the rest from reference TRBV2 and TRBJ2-7 gives the full variable domain: EPEVTQTPSHQVTQMGQEVILRCVPISNHLYFYWYRQILGQKVEFLVSFYNNEISEKSEIFDDQFSVERPDGSNFTLKIRSTKLEDSAMYFCASSEGQGGEQYFGPGTRLTVT.

The chain links TRBV28 to TRBJ1-2; 10 bases map to TRBD1. J was trimmed by 5 bases and V by 4 bases; bases with no gene match: 1. The CDR3 extends over 13 amino acids. Germline loops: CDR1 MDHEN, CDR2 SYDVKM. The CDR3 region is CASSWTGGYGYTF. Written as DNA, the CDR3 is TGTGCCAGCAGTTGGACAGGGGGATATGGCTACACCTTC.

This clone was seen a single time. The V call is TRBV7-9, the J call TRBJ2-7, with 12 bases matching TRBD2. Per the germline V gene, CDR1 is SEHNR and CDR2 is FQNEAQ (reference sequence). The CDR3 totals 17 residues. V shed 5 bases, J shed 2 bases, and the junction held 10 bases outside the gene matches. DNA for the CDR3: TGTGCCAGCAGCCATGGGGTAGGACTAGCGGGAACCTACGAGCAGTACTTC. The encoded protein is CASSHGVGLAGTYEQYF.

This clone was seen only once. This chain joins TRBV28 and TRBJ1-2; D not resolved. The CDR3 loop spans 12 amino acids. Trimming left V 5 bases short and J 8 bases short, with 12 bases between. Germline V gene data show CDR1 as MDHEN and CDR2 as SYDVKM. The CDR3 here is CASSPPQWGYTF. The CDR3 DNA sequence: TGTGCCAGCAGTCCTCCACAGTGGGGCTACACCTTC.

The chain uses TRBV7-9 and TRBJ2-1, with D perhaps TRBD2 (5 bases). CDR1 is SEHNR and CDR2 is FQNEAQ in the germline V gene (reference sequence). The CDR3 is 15 residues long. Trimming cost V 5 bases and J 2 bases, with 13 bases left between them. CDR3 DNA: TGTGCCAGCAGCGCACTAGGAGGTACCTACAATGAGCAGTTCTTC. This codes for CASSALGGTYNEQFF. Variable domain in full (rest from reference TRBV7-9 and TRBJ2-1): DTGVSQNPRHKITKRGQNVTFRCDPISEHNRLYWYRQTLGQGPEFLTYFQNEAQLEKSRLLSDRFSAERPKGSFSTLEIQRTEQGDSAMYLCASSALGGTYNEQFFGPGTRLTVL.

This clone was observed a single time. The CDR3 protein is CASSQQGNYGYTF. CDR3 DNA: TGTGCCAGCAGCCAACAGGGGAACTATGGCTACACCTTC. The genes are TRBV27 and TRBJ1-2; 7 bases line up with TRBD1. J lost 2 bases, V lost 6 bases, and 3 bases had no gene match. The CDR3 is made up of 13 amino acids. Germline V lookup: CDR1 MNHEY, CDR2 SMNVEV (reference sequence).

On this clone itself: Distinct nucleotide sequences in the sample also encode this CDR3. J is TRBJ1-1 and V is TRBV19; no definite D call. The ends were cut back, 3 bases at V and 1 base at J, with 6 bases in the middle. Germline CDR1 reads LNHDA; CDR2 reads SQIVND (reference sequence). The CDR3 contains 13 residues. CDR3 DNA sequence: TGTGCCAGTAGTATGTCCGGGAACACTGAAGCTTTCTTT. Translating gives CASSMSGNTEAFF.

This clone occurred once. The chain carries TRBV27 and TRBJ2-2, with D perhaps matching TRBD2 (6 bases). CDR3 length: 12 amino acids. The germline gives CDR1 MNHEY, CDR2 SMNVEV (reference sequence). The V end lost 8 bases, the J end lost 3 bases, and 7 bases lay between the germline ends. The CDR3 DNA is TGTGCCAGCCGCGGGGACACCGGGGAGCTGTTTTTT. It is translated as CASRGDTGELFF.

The chain is built from TRBV27 and TRBJ2-3, with D perhaps TRBD2 (6 bases). Germline lookup yields CDR1 MNHEY and CDR2 SMNVEV (reference sequence). V was shortened by 5 bases and J by 5 bases, with 14 bases between the two germline ends. This CDR3 region has 14 residues. This chain's CDR3 is CASSVAGRKDTQYF. The CDR3 DNA follows: TGTGCCAGCAGTGTAGCAGGGAGGAAAGATACGCAGTATTTT.

Worth noting for this clone: Other DNA sequences in the sample encode the same CDR3. The V gene is TRBV11-2, the J gene TRBJ2-7; TRBD1 might be the D (5 bases). V dropped 1 base and J dropped 3 bases, with 7 bases sitting between them. Germline CDR1 and CDR2: SGHAT and FQNNGV. The CDR3 consists of 13 residues. CDR3 nucleotide sequence: TGTGCCAGCAGCTTAGGACAGTACTACGAGCAGTACTTC. Translated, it gives CASSLGQYYEQYF.

This clone was observed a handful of times. The chain uses TRBV5-4 and TRBJ1-1; TRBD1 is a possible D gene (6 bases). CDR1 SGHNT and CDR2 YYREEE come from the germline V gene (reference sequence). This CDR3 contains 15 residues. Trimming left V 0 bases short and J 4 bases short, with 13 bases between. The DNA of the CDR3 is TGTGCCAGCAGCTTGGGGATTGGGGGCCGCACTGAAGCTTTCTTT. This encodes CASSLGIGGRTEAFF.

This sequence joins TRBV25-1 and TRBJ2-5, with D possibly matching TRBD2 (7 bases). V was trimmed by 1 base and J by 5 bases, leaving 11 bases between them. The CDR3 length is 14 residues. The V gene's germline CDR1 is MGHDK and CDR2 SYGVNS. The chain's CDR3 is CASSESEGGETQYF. The CDR3 DNA reads TGTGCCAGCAGTGAATCGGAGGGGGGGGAGACCCAGTACTTC.

The chain joins TRBV18 to TRBJ2-1, with 7 bases identical to TRBD2. The CDR3 is 15 residues long. Germline CDR1 reads KGHSH; CDR2 reads LQKENI. J gave up 0 bases and V 5 bases, and 4 bases lay outside the gene matches. CDR3 residues: CASSGGSASYNEQFF. CDR3 coding DNA: TGTGCCAGCTCAGGCGGGAGCGCCTCCTACAATGAGCAGTTCTTC.

V and J are TRBV10-3 and TRBJ1-1, with D possibly TRBD1 on 5 matching bases. The CDR3 is 13 residues long. Germline V gene lookup returns CDR1 ENHRY and CDR2 SYGVKD. Deletions cut 6 bases from V and 2 bases from J, with 10 bases between. The CDR3 nucleotides read TGTGCCATCAGACAGGACATTAACACTGAAGCTTTCTTT. It specifies CAIRQDINTEAFF.

The gene calls are TRBV5-4 and TRBJ1-1; 10 bases line up with TRBD1. CDR1 SGHNT and CDR2 YYREEE come from the germline V gene (reference sequence). Unmatched junction bases numbered 5, after V lost 3 bases and J lost 3 bases. This CDR3 contains 15 residues. CDR3 in amino acids: CASSWDRGGDTEAFF. The CDR3 region has the DNA TGTGCCAGCAGCTGGGACAGGGGTGGAGACACTGAAGCTTTCTTT.

The rearrangement links TRBV6-1 to TRBJ1-2, with a tentative D call TRBD1 (5 bases). From germline, CDR1 is MNHNS and CDR2 SASEGT. The CDR3 runs to 14 residues. V gave up 4 bases and J gave up 4 bases, with 13 bases separating them. CDR3 sequence reads: CASSGGGFGYGYTF. CDR3 nucleotides: TGTGCCAGCAGTGGGGGGGGTTTCGGCTATGGCTACACCTTC.

The chain carries TRBV27 and TRBJ2-5; D is perhaps TRBD1 (6 bases). The V and J ends lost 5 bases and 5 bases respectively, with 12 bases between them. The CDR3 sequence is 13 residues long. CDR1 MNHEY and CDR2 SMNVEV come from the germline V gene (reference sequence). CDR3 nucleotides: TGTGCCAGCAGTCCCCTGGACAGTGAGACCCAGTACTTC. As protein: CASSPLDSETQYF.

The chain combines TRBV6-6 with TRBJ1-3, with 8 bases identical to TRBD1. The CDR3 has 16 residues. Germline trimming cut 3 bases from V and 4 bases from J; bases unmatched to any gene: 8. The germline V gene has CDR1 MNHNY and CDR2 SVGAGI (reference sequence). CDR3 DNA sequence: TGTGCCAGCAGTTATCCGACAGGGGCAGAGGGAAACACCATATATTTT. Residues: CASSYPTGAEGNTIYF.

The CDR3 spells CASSVGGQQASGGYTF. CDR3 DNA sequence: TGTGCCAGCAGCGTAGGTGGACAACAGGCTTCAGGGGGCTACACCTTC. V usage is TRBV9 and J usage is TRBJ1-2; D is possibly TRBD1 (5 bases). CDR1 SGDLS and CDR2 YYNGEE come from the germline V gene. The CDR3 has 16 amino acids. V was trimmed by 0 bases and J by 8 bases, leaving 20 bases between them.

V usage is TRBV11-2 and J usage is TRBJ2-7; no definite D call. Germline V gives CDR1 SGHAT, CDR2 FQNNGV. Deletions cut 1 base from V and 3 bases from J, with 10 bases between. CDR3 length: 14 residues. CDR3 amino acids: CASSLVFRNYEQYF. CDR3 sequence (DNA): TGTGCCAGCAGCTTAGTCTTCAGGAACTACGAGCAGTACTTC.

This rearrangement joins TRBV28 to TRBJ2-5, with D perhaps matching TRBD2 (6 bases). This CDR3 region has 13 residues. V was cut by 7 bases and J by 4 bases, with 13 bases left in between. Germline V lookup: CDR1 MDHEN, CDR2 SYDVKM. The CDR3 nucleotides read TGTGCCAGCAAGGGTGGCGGGGTAGAGACCCAGTACTTC. Amino acid sequence: CASKGGGVETQYF. Variable domain in full (rest from reference TRBV28 and TRBJ2-5): DVKVTQSSRYLVKRTGEKVFLECVQDMDHENMFWYRQDPGLGLRLIYFSYDVKMKEKGDIPEGYSVSREKKERFSLILESASTNQTSMYLCASKGGGVETQYFGPGTRLLVL.

The chain employs TRBV28 and TRBJ1-5; TRBD1 matches 9 bases. With V trimmed by 2 bases and J by 6 bases, 5 bases remained unmatched. The germline V gene encodes CDR1 MDHEN and CDR2 SYDVKM. The CDR3 runs 15 residues. The CDR3 spells CASSLRDRVFQPQHF. Written as DNA, the CDR3 is TGTGCCAGCAGTTTAAGGGACAGGGTTTTTCAGCCCCAGCATTTT.

The chain links TRBV6-6 to TRBJ2-7, with D unclear. Germline V gene data show CDR1 as MNHNY and CDR2 as SVGAGI (reference sequence). V was pared by 2 bases and J by 0 bases, with 14 bases between. This CDR3 is 16 amino acids long. The CDR3 reads CASSYTTSGYSYEQYF. CDR3 DNA: TGTGCCAGCAGTTACACGACCTCCGGGTACTCCTACGAGCAGTACTTC.